This TCR beta chain emerged from a study of beta chain features in type 1 diabetes. Expressed TCRB transcripts were sequenced, since all the RNA that had been isolated was reverse transcribed. Read counts averaged approximately 3.5 million for samples of naive, central memory and regulatory T cells. Profiling relied on immunoSEQ multiplex PCR, and the TCRdb table lists in-frame clones only, not all of them. In the table there are 300,000 or so clones, approximately 12% of which are singletons. The CDR3 runs to 14 residues. Trimming pared 4 bases from V and 4 bases from J, leaving 12 bases between. In germline, CDR1 is MDHEN, CDR2 SYDVKM. Study-level points and caveats: Moderate yet significant TCRB CDR3 shortening was seen in Type 1 diabetes patients in all four CD4+ subsets.

A sort by CD45RO/CCR7/CD25/CD127/CD95/CD27 yielded CD4+ naive, central memory, regulatory and stem cell-like memory cells. As for this clone: Its antigen is not known.

The TCR originated in a woman aged 18-30 years with type 1 diabetes. The specimen sequenced was naive CD4+ T cells from blood. The gene calls are TRBV28 and TRBJ2-3; D may be TRBD1 (6 bases). The CDR3 is CASSSQGIADTQYF. CDR3 bases: TGTGCCAGCAGTTCACAGGGTATCGCAGATACGCAGTATTTT.